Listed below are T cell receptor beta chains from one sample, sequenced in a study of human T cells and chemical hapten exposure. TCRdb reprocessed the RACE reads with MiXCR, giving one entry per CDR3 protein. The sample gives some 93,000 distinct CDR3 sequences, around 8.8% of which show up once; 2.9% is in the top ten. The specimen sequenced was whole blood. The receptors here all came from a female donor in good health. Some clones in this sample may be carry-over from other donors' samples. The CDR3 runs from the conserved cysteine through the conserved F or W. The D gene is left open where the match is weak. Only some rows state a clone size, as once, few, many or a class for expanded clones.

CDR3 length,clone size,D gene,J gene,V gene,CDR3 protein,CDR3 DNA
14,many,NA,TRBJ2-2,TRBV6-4,CASSAAAASGELFF,TGTGCCAGCAGTGCAGCGGCCGCGAGCGGGGAGCTGTTTTTT
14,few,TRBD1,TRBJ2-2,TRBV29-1,CSVEGQGNTGELFF,TGCAGCGTTGAGGGACAGGGAAACACCGGGGAGCTGTTTTTT
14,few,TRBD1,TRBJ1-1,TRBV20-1,CSAYTRQGNTEAFF,TGCAGTGCCTACACCAGACAGGGGAACACTGAAGCTTTCTTT
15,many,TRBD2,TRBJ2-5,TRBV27,CASSLLTSEKETQYF,TGTGCCAGCAGTTTATTGACTAGCGAGAAAGAGACCCAGTACTTC
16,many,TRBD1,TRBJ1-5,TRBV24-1,CATSAQGTGMDQPQHF,TGTGCCACCAGTGCCCAGGGGACAGGGATGGACCAGCCCCAGCATTTT
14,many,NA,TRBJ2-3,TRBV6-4,CASSDSIEGDTQYF,TGTGCCAGCAGTGACTCGATAGAGGGGGATACGCAGTATTTT
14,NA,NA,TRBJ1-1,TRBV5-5,CASSLRQVNTEAFF,TGTGCCAGCAGCTTGAGACAGGTGAACACTGAAGCTTTCTTT
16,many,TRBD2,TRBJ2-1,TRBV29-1,CSVEEFYSAGGHEQFF,TGCAGCGTTGAAGAATTTTATTCGGCGGGAGGGCATGAGCAGTTCTTC
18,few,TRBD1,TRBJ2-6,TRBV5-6,CASSLVGQGGSGANVLTF,TGTGCCAGCAGCTTGGTGGGACAGGGAGGCTCTGGGGCCAACGTCCTGACTTTC
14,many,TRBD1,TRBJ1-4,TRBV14,CASSHGQEGEKLFF,TGTGCCAGCAGCCACGGACAGGAGGGTGAAAAACTGTTTTTT
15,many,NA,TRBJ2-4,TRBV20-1,CSARGLAEAKNIQYF,TGCAGTGCTAGGGGATTAGCGGAAGCCAAAAACATTCAGTACTTC
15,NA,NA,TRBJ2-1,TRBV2,CASTEDRSSYNEQFF,TGTGCCAGCACCGAAGACAGGAGCTCCTACAATGAGCAGTTCTTC
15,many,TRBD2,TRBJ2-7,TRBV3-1,CASSQEATSAYEQYF,TGTGCCAGCAGCCAAGAAGCCACTAGCGCCTACGAGCAGTACTTC
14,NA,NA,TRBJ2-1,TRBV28,CASSFGNPRNEQFF,TGTGCCAGCAGTTTCGGGAACCCTCGGAATGAGCAGTTCTTC
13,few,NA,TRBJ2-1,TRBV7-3,CASSPMLTDEQFF,TGTGCCAGCAGCCCGATGCTTACAGATGAGCAGTTCTTC
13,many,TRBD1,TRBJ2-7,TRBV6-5,CASSWDRAYEQYF,TGTGCCAGCAGTTGGGACAGGGCCTACGAGCAGTACTTC
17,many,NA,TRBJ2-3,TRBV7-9,CASSLEVRSLYTDTQYF,TGTGCCAGCAGCTTAGAGGTTAGGTCATTATACACAGATACGCAGTATTTT
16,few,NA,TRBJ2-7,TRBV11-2,CASSPIGRASSYEQYF,TGTGCCAGCAGCCCAATAGGGCGGGCGAGCTCCTACGAGCAGTACTTC
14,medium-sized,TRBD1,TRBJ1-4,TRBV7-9,CASSPGQGEGKLFF,TGTGCCAGCAGCCCGGGACAGGGCGAAGGCAAACTGTTTTTT
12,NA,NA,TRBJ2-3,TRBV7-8,CASSFSTDTRYF,TGTGCCAGCAGCTTTTCCACAGATACGCGGTATTTT
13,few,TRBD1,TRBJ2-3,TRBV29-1,CSVLGQVTDTQYF,TGCAGCGTTCTTGGACAGGTCACAGATACGCAGTATTTT
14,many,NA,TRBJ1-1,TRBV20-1,CSAREDSPDTEAFF,TGCAGTGCTAGGGAGGACAGCCCGGATACTGAAGCTTTCTTT
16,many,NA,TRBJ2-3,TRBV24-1,CATSDLRGAGTDTQYF,TGTGCCACCAGTGATTTAAGGGGGGCTGGAACAGATACGCAGTATTTT
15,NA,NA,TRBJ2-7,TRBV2,CASSEFGGYIYEQYF,TGTGCCAGCAGTGAATTTGGCGGTTACATCTACGAGCAGTACTTC
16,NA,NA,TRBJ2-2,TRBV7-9,CASSPRGSQNTGELFF,TGTGCCAGCAGCCCTCGGGGTTCACAGAACACCGGGGAGCTGTTTTTT
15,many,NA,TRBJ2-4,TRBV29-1,CSVKGATSDQNIQYF,TGCAGCGTTAAGGGGGCCACTAGCGACCAAAACATTCAGTACTTC
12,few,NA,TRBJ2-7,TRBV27,CASSSAVGEQYF,TGTGCCAGCAGTTCTGCGGTTGGAGAGCAGTACTTC
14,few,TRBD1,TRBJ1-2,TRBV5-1,CASSASGTGTGYTF,TGCGCCAGCAGCGCCTCCGGGACAGGGACTGGCTACACCTTC
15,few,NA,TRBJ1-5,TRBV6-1,CASSENGGGNQPQHF,TGTGCCAGCAGTGAAAATGGTGGGGGCAATCAGCCCCAGCATTTT